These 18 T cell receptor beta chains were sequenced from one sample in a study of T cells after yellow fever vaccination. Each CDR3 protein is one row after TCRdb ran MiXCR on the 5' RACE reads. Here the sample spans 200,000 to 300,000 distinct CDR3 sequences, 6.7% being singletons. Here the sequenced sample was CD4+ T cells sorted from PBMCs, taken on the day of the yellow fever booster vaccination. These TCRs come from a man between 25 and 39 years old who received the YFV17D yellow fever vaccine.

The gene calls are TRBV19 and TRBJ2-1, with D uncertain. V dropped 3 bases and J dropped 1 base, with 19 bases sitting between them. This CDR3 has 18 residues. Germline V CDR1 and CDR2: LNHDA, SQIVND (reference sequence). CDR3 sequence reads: CASSIPLAHPSSYNEQFF. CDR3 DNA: TGTGCCAGTAGTATTCCCTTGGCGCATCCTAGTTCCTACAATGAGCAGTTCTTC.

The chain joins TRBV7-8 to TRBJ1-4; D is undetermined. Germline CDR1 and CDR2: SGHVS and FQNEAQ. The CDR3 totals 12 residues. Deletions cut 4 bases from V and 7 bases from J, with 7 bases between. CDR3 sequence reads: CASSSFAEKLFF. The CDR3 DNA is TGTGCCAGCAGCTCTTTTGCTGAAAAACTGTTTTTT.

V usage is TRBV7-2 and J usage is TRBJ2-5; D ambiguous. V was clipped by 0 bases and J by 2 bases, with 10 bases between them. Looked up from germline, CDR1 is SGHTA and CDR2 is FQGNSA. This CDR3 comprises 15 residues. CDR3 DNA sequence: TGTGCCAGCAGCTTAGCGTTAGGCTTTCAAGAGACCCAGTACTTC. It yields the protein CASSLALGFQETQYF.

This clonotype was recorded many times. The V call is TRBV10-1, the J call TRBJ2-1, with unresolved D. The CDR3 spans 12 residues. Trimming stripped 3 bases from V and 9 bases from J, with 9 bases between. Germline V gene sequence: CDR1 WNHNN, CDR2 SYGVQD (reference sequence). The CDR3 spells CASSERMSEQFF. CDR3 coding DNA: TGCGCCAGCAGTGAACGAATGAGTGAGCAGTTCTTC.

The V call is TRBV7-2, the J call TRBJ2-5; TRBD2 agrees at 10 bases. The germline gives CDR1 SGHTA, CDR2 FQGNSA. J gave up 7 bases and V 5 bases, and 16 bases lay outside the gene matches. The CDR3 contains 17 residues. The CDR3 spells CASSALLSGRAAGTQYF. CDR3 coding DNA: TGTGCCAGCAGCGCCCTCCTAAGCGGGAGGGCCGCGGGGACCCAGTACTTC.

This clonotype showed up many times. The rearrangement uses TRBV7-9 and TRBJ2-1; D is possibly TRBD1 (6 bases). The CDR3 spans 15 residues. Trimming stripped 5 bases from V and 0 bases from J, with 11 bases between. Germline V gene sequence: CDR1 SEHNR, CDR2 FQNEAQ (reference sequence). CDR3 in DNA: TGTGCCAGCAGCCTTGGACAGACCTCCTACAATGAGCAGTTCTTC. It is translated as CASSLGQTSYNEQFF.

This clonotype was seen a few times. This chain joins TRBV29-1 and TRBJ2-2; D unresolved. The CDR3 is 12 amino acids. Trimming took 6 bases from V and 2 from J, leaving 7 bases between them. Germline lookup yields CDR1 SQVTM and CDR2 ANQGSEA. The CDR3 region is CSVKSNTGELFF. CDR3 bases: TGCAGCGTGAAATCCAACACCGGGGAGCTGTTTTTT.

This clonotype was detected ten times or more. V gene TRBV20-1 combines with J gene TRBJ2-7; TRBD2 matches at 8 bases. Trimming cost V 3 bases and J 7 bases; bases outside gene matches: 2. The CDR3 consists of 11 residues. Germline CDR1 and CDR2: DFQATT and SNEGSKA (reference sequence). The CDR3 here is CSARRGGEQYF. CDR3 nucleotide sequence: TGCAGTGCTAGGCGCGGGGGGGAGCAGTACTTC.

The CDR3 region is CASSPVSGPYNEQFF. The CDR3, as DNA: TGTGCCAGCTCACCAGTTAGCGGGCCTTACAATGAGCAGTTCTTC. V is TRBV18 and J is TRBJ2-1; 7 bases align to TRBD2. The V gene's germline CDR1 is KGHSH and CDR2 LQKENI. The CDR3 has 15 residues. After removal of 2 bases from V and 4 bases from J, the junction contained 5 bases not matched to a gene.

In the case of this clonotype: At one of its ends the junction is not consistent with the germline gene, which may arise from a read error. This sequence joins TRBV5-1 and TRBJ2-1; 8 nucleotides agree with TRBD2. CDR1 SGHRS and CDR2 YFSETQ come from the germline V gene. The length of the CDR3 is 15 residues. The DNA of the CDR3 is TGCGACAGCAGCTTGAGGGCGGGAGGTACGAATGAGCAGTTCTTC. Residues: CDSSLRAGGTNEQFF.

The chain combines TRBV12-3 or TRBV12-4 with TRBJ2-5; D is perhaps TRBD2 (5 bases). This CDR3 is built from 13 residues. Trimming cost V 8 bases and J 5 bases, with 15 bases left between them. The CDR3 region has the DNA TGTGCCAGCGAGAAAACGGGGTGGGAGACCCAGTACTTC. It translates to CASEKTGWETQYF.

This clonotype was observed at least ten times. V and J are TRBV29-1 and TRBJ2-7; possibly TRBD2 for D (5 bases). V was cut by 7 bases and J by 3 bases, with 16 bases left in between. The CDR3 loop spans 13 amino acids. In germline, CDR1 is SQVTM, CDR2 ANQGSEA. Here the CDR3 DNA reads TGCAGCGCCGGGGAGAGGTTTGACTACGAGCAGTACTTC. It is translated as CSAGERFDYEQYF.

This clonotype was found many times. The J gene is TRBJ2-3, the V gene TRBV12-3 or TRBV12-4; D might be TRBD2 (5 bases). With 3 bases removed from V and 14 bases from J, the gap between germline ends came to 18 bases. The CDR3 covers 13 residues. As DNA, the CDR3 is TGTGCCAGCAGTTTCGGGTCTAGCCCTCGTCTGTATTTT. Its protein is CASSFGSSPRLYF.

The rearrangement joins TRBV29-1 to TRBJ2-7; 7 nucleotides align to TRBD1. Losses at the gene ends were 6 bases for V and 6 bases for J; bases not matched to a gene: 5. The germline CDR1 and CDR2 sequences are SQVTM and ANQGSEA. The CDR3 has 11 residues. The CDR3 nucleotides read TGCAGCGTAACCGACAGGGCCGAGCAGTACTTC. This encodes CSVTDRAEQYF.

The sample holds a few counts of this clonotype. The CDR3 sequence is CSATQSTRDTGELFF. The CDR3 region has the DNA TGCAGTGCTACCCAATCTACCAGGGACACCGGGGAGCTGTTTTTT. The rearrangement uses TRBV20-1 and TRBJ2-2; D is perhaps TRBD1 (5 bases). The V end lost 4 bases, the J end lost 3 bases, and 15 bases lay between the germline ends. Germline CDR1 and CDR2: DFQATT and SNEGSKA (reference sequence). The CDR3 extends over 15 amino acids.

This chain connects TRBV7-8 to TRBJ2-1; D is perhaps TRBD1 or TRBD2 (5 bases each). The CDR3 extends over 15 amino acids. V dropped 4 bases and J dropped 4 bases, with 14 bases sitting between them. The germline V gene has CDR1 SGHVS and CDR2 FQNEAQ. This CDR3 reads CASSSSGPAYNEQFF. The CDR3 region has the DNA TGTGCCAGCAGCTCCTCGGGGCCAGCTTACAATGAGCAGTTCTTC. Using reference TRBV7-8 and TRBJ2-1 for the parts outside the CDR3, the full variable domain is GAGVSQSPRYKVAKRGQDVALRCDPISGHVSLFWYQQALGQGPEFLTYFQNEAQLDKSGLPSDRFFAERPEGSVSTLKIQRTQQEDSAVYLCASSSSGPAYNEQFFGPGTRLTVL.

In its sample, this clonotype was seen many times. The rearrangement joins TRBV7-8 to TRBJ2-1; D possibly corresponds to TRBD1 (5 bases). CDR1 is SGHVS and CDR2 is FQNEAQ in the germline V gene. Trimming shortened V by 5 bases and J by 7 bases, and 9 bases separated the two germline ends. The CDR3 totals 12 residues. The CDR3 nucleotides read TGTGCCAGCAGCAGTCACAGGAATGAGCAGTTCTTC. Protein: CASSSHRNEQFF.

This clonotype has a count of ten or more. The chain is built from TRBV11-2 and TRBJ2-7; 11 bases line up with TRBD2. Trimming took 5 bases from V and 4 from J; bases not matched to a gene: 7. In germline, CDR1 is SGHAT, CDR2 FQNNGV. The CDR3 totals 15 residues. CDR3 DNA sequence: TGTGCCAGCAGCCCCCCTAGCGGGAGGCTTTACGAGCAGTACTTC. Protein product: CASSPPSGRLYEQYF.